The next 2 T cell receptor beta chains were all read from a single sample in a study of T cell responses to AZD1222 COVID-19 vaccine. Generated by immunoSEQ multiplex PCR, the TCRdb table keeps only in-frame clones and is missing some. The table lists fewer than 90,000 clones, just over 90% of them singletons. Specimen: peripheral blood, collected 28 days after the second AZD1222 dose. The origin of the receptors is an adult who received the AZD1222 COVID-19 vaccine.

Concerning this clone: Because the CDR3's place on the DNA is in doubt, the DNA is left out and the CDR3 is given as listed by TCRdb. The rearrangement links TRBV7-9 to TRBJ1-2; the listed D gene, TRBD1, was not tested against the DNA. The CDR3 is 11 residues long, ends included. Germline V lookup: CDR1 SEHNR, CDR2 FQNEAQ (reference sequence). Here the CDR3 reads CASSFGQGISF.

The CDR3 DNA reads TGTGCCAGCAGCCCCGACAGGCGCCTGGCCACTGAAGCTTTCTTT. It specifies CASSPDRRLATEAFF. The chain has TRBV9 and TRBJ1-1, with D possibly TRBD1 on 6 matching bases. With 4 bases removed from V and 4 bases from J, the gap between germline ends came to 17 bases. This CDR3 region has 15 residues. CDR1 is SGDLS, CDR2 YYNGEE, per germline. The variable domain in full, completed from reference TRBV9 and TRBJ1-1, reads DSGVTQTPKHLITATGQRVTLRCSPRSGDLSVYWYQQSLDQGLQFLIQYYNGEERAKGNILERFSAQQFPDLHSELNLSSLELGDSALYFCASSPDRRLATEAFFGQGTRLTVV.